This is a list of T cell receptor beta chains from one sample in a study of cytomegalovirus exposure and HLA in healthy donors. Sequencing used immunoSEQ multiplex PCR; TCRdb keeps in-frame clones, though not all of them. The table shows around 200,000 clones, with approximately 83% occurring only once. Sequenced input: PBMCs. The receptors originated from a woman in her forties or fifties in good health and CMV-seropositive. CDR3s include the opening cysteine and the closing phenylalanine or tryptophan. D genes are given only for firm matches. Size is stated for part of the rows, as once, few or many counts, or as a class when the clone is expanded.

clone_size: .
v_call: TRBV7-2
j_call: TRBJ1-1
d_call: .
cdr3_aa: CASSPGRAPMNTEAFF
cdr3_nt: TGTGCCAGCAGCCCCGGGCGGGCCCCAATGAACACTGAAGCTTTCTTT

clone_size: .
v_call: TRBV7-3
j_call: TRBJ1-1
d_call: .
cdr3_aa: CASSLTGGRNTEAFF
cdr3_nt: TGTGCCAGCAGCTTAACGGGGGGGAGGAACACTGAAGCTTTCTTT

clone_size: once
v_call: TRBV19
j_call: TRBJ2-3
d_call: TRBD1
cdr3_aa: CASTSRDRRLTDTQYF
cdr3_nt: TGTGCCAGTACGAGTCGGGACAGGAGACTCACAGATACGCAGTATTTT

clone_size: few
v_call: TRBV6-6
j_call: TRBJ2-7
d_call: TRBD1
cdr3_aa: CASRGGTGVYEQYF
cdr3_nt: TGTGCCAGCAGGGGCGGGACAGGAGTCTACGAGCAGTACTTC

clone_size: once
v_call: TRBV9
j_call: TRBJ1-6
d_call: TRBD1
cdr3_aa: CASSPQTGGVGSPLHF
cdr3_nt: TGTGCCAGCAGCCCACAAACAGGGGGCGTAGGGTCACCCCTCCACTTT

clone_size: .
v_call: TRBV5-1
j_call: TRBJ2-7
d_call: .
cdr3_aa: CASSLVVSYEQYF
cdr3_nt: TGCGCCAGCAGCTTGGTAGTCTCCTACGAGCAGTACTTC

clone_size: few
v_call: TRBV27
j_call: TRBJ1-6
d_call: .
cdr3_aa: CASSFGRGSYNSPLHF
cdr3_nt: TGTGCCAGCAGTTTCGGGCGGGGTTCCTATAATTCACCCCTCCACTTT

clone_size: .
v_call: TRBV6-6
j_call: TRBJ1-6
d_call: .
cdr3_aa: CASTIGTNGSPLHF
cdr3_nt: TGTGCCAGCACCATCGGGACAAACGGTTCACCCCTCCACTTT

clone_size: .
v_call: TRBV21-1
j_call: TRBJ1-1
d_call: .
cdr3_aa: CASIPRAGLYTEAFF
cdr3_nt: TGTGCCAGCATCCCCCGCGCAGGGTTGTACACTGAAGCTTTCTTT

clone_size: .
v_call: TRBV6-1
j_call: TRBJ1-2
d_call: .
cdr3_aa: CASTRTGTNYGYTF
cdr3_nt: TGTGCCAGCACCAGGACGGGGACTAACTATGGCTACACCTTC

clone_size: .
v_call: TRBV10-1
j_call: TRBJ2-7
d_call: .
cdr3_aa: CASSADISYEQYF
cdr3_nt: TGCGCCAGCAGTGCCGACATCTCCTACGAGCAGTACTTC

clone_size: few
v_call: TRBV5-8
j_call: TRBJ1-1
d_call: TRBD1
cdr3_aa: CASSYQGAAEAFF
cdr3_nt: TGTGCCAGCAGTTACCAGGGGGCGGCTGAAGCTTTCTTT

clone_size: .
v_call: TRBV2
j_call: TRBJ1-2
d_call: TRBD1
cdr3_aa: CASSGQGGYGYTF
cdr3_nt: TGTGCCAGCAGCGGACAGGGGGGATATGGCTACACCTTC

clone_size: few
v_call: TRBV5-6
j_call: TRBJ2-7
d_call: .
cdr3_aa: CASSQGTGTYEQYF
cdr3_nt: TGTGCCAGCAGCCAGGGTACAGGGACCTACGAGCAGTACTTC

clone_size: .
v_call: TRBV5-1
j_call: TRBJ1-1
d_call: TRBD1
cdr3_aa: CASSFSGTGGWTEAFF
cdr3_nt: TGCGCCAGCAGCTTCTCCGGGACAGGGGGATGGACTGAAGCTTTCTTT

clone_size: once
v_call: TRBV11-3
j_call: TRBJ2-1
d_call: TRBD2
cdr3_aa: CASSLDSGLANEQFF
cdr3_nt: TGTGCCAGCAGCTTAGATTCGGGACTAGCCAATGAGCAGTTCTTC

clone_size: .
v_call: TRBV7-9
j_call: TRBJ1-1
d_call: .
cdr3_aa: CASSRQQAMNTEAFF
cdr3_nt: TGTGCCAGCAGCCGACAACAGGCAATGAACACTGAAGCTTTCTTT

clone_size: .
v_call: TRBV7-9
j_call: TRBJ2-3
d_call: TRBD2
cdr3_aa: CASSLALDLAGSTDTQYF
cdr3_nt: TGTGCCAGCAGCTTAGCACTAGACCTAGCGGGGAGCACAGATACGCAGTATTTT

clone_size: .
v_call: TRBV7-3
j_call: TRBJ2-1
d_call: .
cdr3_aa: CASSLRGRDEQFF
cdr3_nt: TGTGCCAGCAGCTTACGGGGGAGAGATGAGCAGTTCTTC

clone_size: .
v_call: TRBV19
j_call: TRBJ2-1
d_call: .
cdr3_aa: CASRRDFINEQFF
cdr3_nt: TGTGCCAGTAGGCGGGACTTTATTAATGAGCAGTTCTTC

clone_size: few
v_call: TRBV4-3
j_call: TRBJ1-1
d_call: TRBD1
cdr3_aa: CASSQDSQGAPPRHF
cdr3_nt: TGCGCCAGCAGCCAAGACTCGCAGGGGGCTCCACCTAGACACTTT

clone_size: few
v_call: TRBV5-1
j_call: TRBJ2-7
d_call: TRBD2
cdr3_aa: CASSPGTSGYEQYF
cdr3_nt: TGCGCCAGCAGCCCGGGGACTAGCGGGTACGAGCAGTACTTC

clone_size: .
v_call: TRBV5-1
j_call: TRBJ2-1
d_call: TRBD2
cdr3_aa: CASSRETSGGAHEQFF
cdr3_nt: TGCGCCAGCAGCCGAGAAACTAGCGGGGGGGCCCATGAGCAGTTCTTC

clone_size: .
v_call: TRBV5-1
j_call: TRBJ2-3
d_call: .
cdr3_aa: CASSAESTDTQYF
cdr3_nt: TGCGCCAGCTCAGCGGAGAGCACAGATACGCAGTATTTT

clone_size: .
v_call: TRBV13
j_call: TRBJ2-1
d_call: TRBD1
cdr3_aa: CASSLTPSGTANNEQFF
cdr3_nt: TGTGCCAGCAGCCTGACCCCCTCCGGGACAGCAAACAATGAGCAGTTCTTC

clone_size: .
v_call: TRBV18
j_call: TRBJ2-5
d_call: TRBD2
cdr3_aa: CASSLSGGPYQETQYF
cdr3_nt: TGTGCCAGCTCACTTAGCGGGGGGCCGTACCAAGAGACCCAGTACTTC

clone_size: .
v_call: TRBV4-2
j_call: TRBJ2-1
d_call: .
cdr3_aa: CASSQGTTSYNEQFF
cdr3_nt: TGTGCCAGCAGCCAAGGTACTACCTCCTACAATGAGCAGTTCTTC

clone_size: .
v_call: TRBV4-1
j_call: TRBJ2-2
d_call: TRBD2
cdr3_aa: CASSQETSGIANTGELFF
cdr3_nt: TGCGCCAGCAGCCAAGAAACTAGCGGGATAGCGAACACCGGGGAGCTGTTTTTT

clone_size: .
v_call: TRBV28
j_call: TRBJ1-6
d_call: TRBD1
cdr3_aa: CASRTGGSYNSPLHF
cdr3_nt: TGTGCCAGCAGGACAGGGGGCTCCTATAATTCACCCCTCCACTTT

clone_size: .
v_call: TRBV7-9
j_call: TRBJ2-7
d_call: .
cdr3_aa: CASSSRTAALLGEQYF
cdr3_nt: TGTGCCAGCAGCTCACGGACAGCGGCATTACTGGGAGAGCAGTACTTC

clone_size: .
v_call: TRBV2
j_call: TRBJ2-3
d_call: .
cdr3_aa: CASRNRERADTQYF
cdr3_nt: TGTGCCAGCAGGAACAGGGAGAGGGCAGATACGCAGTATTTT

clone_size: .
v_call: TRBV7-8
j_call: TRBJ2-3
d_call: .
cdr3_aa: CASSLGSGVSLGTDTQYF
cdr3_nt: TGTGCCAGCAGCTTAGGGTCAGGGGTTTCCCTTGGGACAGATACGCAGTATTTT

clone_size: few
v_call: TRBV23-1
j_call: TRBJ2-5
d_call: .
cdr3_aa: CASSQSAGSQETQYF
cdr3_nt: TGCGCCAGCAGTCAATCCGCAGGGTCCCAAGAGACCCAGTACTTC

clone_size: .
v_call: TRBV27
j_call: TRBJ2-3
d_call: TRBD2
cdr3_aa: CASSLALAGGPATQYF
cdr3_nt: TGTGCCAGCAGTTTAGCCCTAGCGGGGGGGCCAGCTACGCAGTATTTT

clone_size: .
v_call: TRBV5-1
j_call: TRBJ1-3
d_call: .
cdr3_aa: CASSLDDSFSGNTIYF
cdr3_nt: TGCGCCAGCAGCTTGGACGACAGCTTCTCTGGAAACACCATATATTTT

clone_size: .
v_call: TRBV11-3
j_call: TRBJ1-1
d_call: TRBD1
cdr3_aa: CASSHNSGGITEAFF
cdr3_nt: TGTGCCAGCAGCCATAATTCAGGGGGCATCACTGAAGCTTTCTTT

clone_size: .
v_call: TRBV27
j_call: TRBJ2-7
d_call: TRBD1
cdr3_aa: CASSFLDRGGYEQYF
cdr3_nt: TGTGCCAGCAGTTTCCTGGACAGGGGAGGCTACGAGCAGTACTTC

clone_size: .
v_call: TRBV2
j_call: TRBJ1-6
d_call: .
cdr3_aa: CASMGPLRQGMLLHF
cdr3_nt: TGTGCCAGCATGGGGCCCCTCCGGCAGGGAATGCTCCTCCACTTT

clone_size: .
v_call: TRBV6-1
j_call: TRBJ1-2
d_call: .
cdr3_aa: CASRTSEAPIYGYTF
cdr3_nt: TGTGCCAGCAGGACTAGTGAGGCCCCAATCTATGGCTACACCTTC

clone_size: .
v_call: TRBV4-1
j_call: TRBJ2-5
d_call: TRBD1
cdr3_aa: CASSHRSTGGLYQETQYF
cdr3_nt: TGCGCCAGCAGCCATAGGTCAACAGGGGGCTTGTACCAAGAGACCCAGTACTTC

clone_size: once
v_call: TRBV28
j_call: TRBJ1-5
d_call: .
cdr3_aa: CASSVAGGGQPQHF
cdr3_nt: TGTGCCAGCAGTGTGGCGGGGGGTGGGCAGCCCCAGCATTTT